Listed here are 10 T cell receptor beta chains from one sample, sequenced in a study of cytotoxic CD8 clonotypes in ibrutinib-treated CLL. Clones were read by immunoSEQ multiplex PCR, and TCRdb kept only the in-frame ones, dropping some. The repertoire includes some 300,000 clones, about 80% of them detected once, and about 6.7% sits in the top ten. This specimen consisted of PBMCs, obtained before ibrutinib treatment. The source of these receptors is a human donor with chronic lymphocytic leukemia.

This chain links TRBV9 with TRBJ1-1; D call uncertain. Germline V gene sequence: CDR1 SGDLS, CDR2 YYNGEE. The CDR3 spans 14 residues. Trimming shortened V by 1 base and J by 0 bases, and 7 bases separated the two germline ends. The CDR3 sequence: CASSVRPMNTEAFF. The CDR3 DNA follows: TGTGCCAGCAGCGTACGTCCAATGAACACTGAAGCTTTCTTT.

Only one count was recorded for this clone. V and J are TRBV18 and TRBJ2-7; 7 bases line up with TRBD1. The CDR3 has 14 residues. V dropped 5 bases and J dropped 2; count of bases not matched to a gene: 6. From germline, CDR1 is KGHSH and CDR2 LQKENI. The chain's CDR3 is CASSEKGQPYEQYF. The DNA of the CDR3 is TGTGCCAGCTCAGAGAAGGGACAGCCCTACGAGCAGTACTTC.

Written as DNA, the CDR3 is TGTGCCAGCAGCTTGATAGGAGGGACTTCTGGCAATGAGCAGTTCTTC. This sequence encodes CASSLIGGTSGNEQFF. This sequence joins TRBV7-8 and TRBJ2-1, with a possible D match to TRBD2 (6 bases). Germline V gives CDR1 SGHVS, CDR2 FQNEAQ. Trimming shortened V by 3 bases and J by 6 bases, and 18 bases separated the two germline ends. This CDR3 contains 16 residues.

The chain combines TRBV4-1 with TRBJ2-1; a possible D gene is TRBD2 (6 bases). Trimming took off 5 bases at V and 7 bases at J, with 15 bases between the two ends. Germline assignment: CDR1 MGHRA and CDR2 YSYEKL. The CDR3 extends over 14 amino acids. The CDR3 loop is CASSKLDYANEQFF. The CDR3 DNA follows: TGCGCCAGCAGCAAATTGGACTACGCTAATGAGCAGTTCTTC.

The CDR3 reads CASSHRGLAYEQYF. The CDR3 DNA reads TGTGCCAGCAGCCACAGAGGACTAGCCTACGAGCAGTACTTC. The chain uses TRBV28 and TRBJ2-7; 7 bases agree with TRBD2. Trimming removed 6 bases from V and 2 bases from J; junction bases left unmatched: 7. Per germline, CDR1 MDHEN and CDR2 SYDVKM. The CDR3 has 14 amino acids.

This chain joins TRBV19 and TRBJ1-5; D gene uncertain. With 0 bases removed from V and 4 bases from J, the gap between germline ends came to 16 bases. This CDR3 has 17 amino acids. In germline, CDR1 is LNHDA, CDR2 SQIVND (reference sequence). The CDR3 sequence: CASSIDVGRVLNQPQHF. The DNA of the CDR3 is TGTGCCAGTAGTATAGATGTCGGGAGAGTTCTTAATCAGCCCCAGCATTTT.

The chain employs TRBV9 and TRBJ1-1; D remains ambiguous. Trimming stripped 0 bases from V and 2 bases from J, with 11 bases between. The germline gives CDR1 SGDLS, CDR2 YYNGEE. The CDR3 runs 15 residues. In DNA, the CDR3 is TGTGCCAGCAGCGTAGTTTTTCGGTTCAACACTGAAGCTTTCTTT. Residues: CASSVVFRFNTEAFF.

V and J are TRBV5-1 and TRBJ2-3; 7 bases agree with TRBD2. Trimming at V came to 4 bases and at J to 0 bases, leaving 8 bases not matched to a gene. The CDR3 has 16 amino acids. CDR1 is SGHRS and CDR2 is YFSETQ in the germline V gene. CDR3 region: CASSPPLAASTDTQYF. CDR3 nucleotides: TGCGCCAGCAGCCCACCCCTAGCGGCTAGCACAGATACGCAGTATTTT.

This clone was recorded a few times. The CDR3 nucleotides read TGTGCCAGCAGCCAAGATCGCGGGGCCTGGGGCTACGAGCAGTACTTC. The encoded protein is CASSQDRGAWGYEQYF. V and J are TRBV14 and TRBJ2-7, with TRBD2 as a possible D gene (6 bases). The V gene's germline CDR1 is SGHDN and CDR2 FVKESK. V gave up 0 bases and J gave up 3 bases, with 15 bases separating them. The CDR3 extends over 16 amino acids. Looking up the rest from reference TRBV14 and TRBJ2-7 gives the full variable domain: EAGVTQFPSHSVIEKGQTVTLRCDPISGHDNLYWYRRVMGKEIKFLLHFVKESKQDESGMPNNRFLAERTGGTYSTLKVQPAELEDSGVYFCASSQDRGAWGYEQYFGPGTRLTVT.

The chain links TRBV11-2 to TRBJ2-7, with a tentative D call TRBD2 (6 bases). Germline lookup yields CDR1 SGHAT and CDR2 FQNNGV. This CDR3 spans 15 amino acids. V was pared by 0 bases and J by 6 bases, with 15 bases between. The CDR3 coding sequence is TGTGCCAGCAGCTTAGATCTAGCGAGAGGTGGCGAGCAGTACTTC. Encoded protein: CASSLDLARGGEQYF.